The clone carrying this T cell receptor (beta chain) was counted between two and nine times. Its cognate antigen is unknown. The data belong to a study of cytomegalovirus exposure and HLA in healthy donors. The study ran its PCR with 60 Vbeta and 13 Jbeta primers. This table comes from immunoSEQ multiplex PCR, and its TCRdb copy is limited to in-frame clones, with some not included. The data contain roughly 100,000 clones, more than 65% of them singletons. V lost 6 bases and J 2 bases, leaving 8 bases between the germline ends. The CDR3 extends over 13 amino acids. Germline-derived CDR1 and CDR2 are LNHDA and SQIVND (reference sequence). Findings of the study overall: The study assumed roughly uniform donor sequencing depth for presence/absence analyses.

This receptor was taken from a boy younger than 18 in good health and CMV-seronegative. Sequenced input: PBMCs. The chain couples TRBV19 to TRBJ1-5; D might be TRBD1 (6 bases). CDR3 protein: CASSRGGNQPQHF. The CDR3 nucleotides read TGTGCCAGTAGCAGGGGAGGCAATCAGCCCCAGCATTTT.